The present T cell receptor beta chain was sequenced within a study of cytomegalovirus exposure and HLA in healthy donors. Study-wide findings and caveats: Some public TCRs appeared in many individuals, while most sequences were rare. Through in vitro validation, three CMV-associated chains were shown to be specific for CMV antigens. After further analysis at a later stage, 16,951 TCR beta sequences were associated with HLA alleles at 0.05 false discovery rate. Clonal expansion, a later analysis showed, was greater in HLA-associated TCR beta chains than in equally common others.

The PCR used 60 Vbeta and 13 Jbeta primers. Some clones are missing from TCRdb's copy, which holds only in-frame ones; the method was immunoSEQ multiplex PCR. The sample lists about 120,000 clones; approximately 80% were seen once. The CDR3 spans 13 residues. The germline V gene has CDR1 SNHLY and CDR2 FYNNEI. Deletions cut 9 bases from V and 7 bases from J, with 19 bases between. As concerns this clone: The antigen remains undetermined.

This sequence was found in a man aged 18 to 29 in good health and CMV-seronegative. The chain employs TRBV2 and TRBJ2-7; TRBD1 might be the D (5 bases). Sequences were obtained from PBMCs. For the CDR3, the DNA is TGTGCCAGTCTTAGTTCGGACACCTGGGAGCAGTACTTC. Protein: CASLSSDTWEQYF. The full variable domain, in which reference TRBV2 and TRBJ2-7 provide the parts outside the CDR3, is EPEVTQTPSHQVTQMGQEVILRCVPISNHLYFYWYRQILGQKVEFLVSFYNNEISEKSEIFDDQFSVERPDGSNFTLKIRSTKLEDSAMYFCASLSSDTWEQYFGPGTRLTVT.